The clone carrying this T cell receptor (beta chain) occurred many times. The sample comes from a study of T-cell reconstitution after alpha-beta-depleted transplantation in children. This sample's TCRbeta library carried unique molecular identifier barcodes. TCRdb reprocessed the PCR reads via MiXCR and lists one record per CDR3 protein. This sample has 200,000 to 250,000 distinct CDR3 sequences, with more than 10% found just once. Trimming took 7 bases from V and 4 from J, leaving 19 bases between them. The CDR3 covers 15 residues. In germline, CDR1 is MNHEY, CDR2 SVGAGI. The chain joins TRBV6-5 to TRBJ1-2; TRBD1 might be the D (5 bases). The clonotype comes from a human donor who donated a stem cell graft to a child with acute lymphoblastic leukemia. The sequenced sample was PBMCs from the stem cell graft donor, obtained from the stem cell graft. The CDR3 loop is CASKGIPQGGYGYTF. The CDR3 DNA reads as TGTGCCAGCAAAGGGATACCGCAGGGCGGCTATGGCTACACCTTC.